This T cell receptor beta chain was sequenced in a study of Tregs in tolerant kidney transplant recipients. A remark on this clone: Its antigen is not known.

The study's findings and limits: Findings come from small patient numbers and require larger validation. Biological reproducibility was not directly addressed, but technical replication error appeared minimal. Expanding Tregs on activated donor B cells appeared to best identify donor-specific TCRbeta clones.

Assay: immunoSEQ multiplex PCR; the TCRdb copy retains only in-frame clones and omits some. The top ten hold 1.5% to 2% of the sample, which has about 81,000 clones, roughly nine tenths seen once. Mixed chimerism was transient after nonmyeloablative marrow transplants from related graft donors. Thawed PBMCs were FACS-sorted into unstimulated CD4+CD25+CD127- regulatory T cells, CD4+CD25- non-regulatory cells, CD4 and CD8 cells. With V trimmed by 5 bases and J by 1 base, 11 bases remained unmatched. CDR3 length equals 17 residues. CDR1 is SEHNR, CDR2 FQNEAQ, per germline (reference sequence). The chain is built from TRBV7-9 and TRBJ2-7, with 10 bases matching TRBD1. The sequence was collected from a human patient who received a combined kidney and bone marrow transplant. The T cells may partly be graft donor cells. Sample: CD4+ T cells from blood (PBMCs), taken 24 months after the transplant. The CDR3 protein is CASSPLRDRGNSYEQYF. As DNA, the CDR3 is TGTGCCAGCAGCCCTCTCCGGGACAGGGGAAATTCCTACGAGCAGTACTTC.